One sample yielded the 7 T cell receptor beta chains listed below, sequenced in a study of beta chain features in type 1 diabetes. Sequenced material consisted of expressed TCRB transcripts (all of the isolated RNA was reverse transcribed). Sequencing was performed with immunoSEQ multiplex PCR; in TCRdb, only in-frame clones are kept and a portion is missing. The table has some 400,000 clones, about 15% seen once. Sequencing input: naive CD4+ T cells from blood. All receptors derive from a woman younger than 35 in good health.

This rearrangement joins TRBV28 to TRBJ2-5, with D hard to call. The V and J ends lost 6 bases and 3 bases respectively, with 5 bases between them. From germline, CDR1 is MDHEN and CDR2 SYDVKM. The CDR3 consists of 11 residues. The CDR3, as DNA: TGTGCCAGCAGGCTAGAAGAGACCCAGTACTTC. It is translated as CASRLEETQYF.

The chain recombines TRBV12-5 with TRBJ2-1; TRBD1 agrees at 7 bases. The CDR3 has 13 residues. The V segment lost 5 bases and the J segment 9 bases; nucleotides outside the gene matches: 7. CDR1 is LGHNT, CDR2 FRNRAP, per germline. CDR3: CASGSEGAGEQFF. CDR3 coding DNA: TGTGCTAGTGGTAGCGAGGGGGCAGGTGAGCAGTTCTTC.

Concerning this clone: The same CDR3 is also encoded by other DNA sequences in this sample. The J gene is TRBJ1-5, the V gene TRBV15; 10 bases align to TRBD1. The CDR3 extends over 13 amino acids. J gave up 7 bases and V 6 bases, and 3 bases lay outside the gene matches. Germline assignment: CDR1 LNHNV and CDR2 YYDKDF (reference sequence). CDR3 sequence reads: CATSRDRGQPQHF. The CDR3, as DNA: TGTGCCACCAGTAGGGACAGGGGACAGCCCCAGCATTTT.

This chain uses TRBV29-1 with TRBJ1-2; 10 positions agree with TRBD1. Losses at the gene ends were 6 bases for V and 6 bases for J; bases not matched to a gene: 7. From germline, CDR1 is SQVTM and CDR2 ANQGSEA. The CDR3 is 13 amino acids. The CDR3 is CSVGGQGGDGYTF. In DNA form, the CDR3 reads TGCAGCGTCGGAGGACAGGGGGGGGATGGCTACACCTTC.

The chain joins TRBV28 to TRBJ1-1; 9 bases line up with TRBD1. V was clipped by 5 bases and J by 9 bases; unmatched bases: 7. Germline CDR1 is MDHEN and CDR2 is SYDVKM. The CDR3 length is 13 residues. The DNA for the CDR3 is TGTGCCAGCAGTCTCGACAGGGGGGTACAAGCTTTCTTT. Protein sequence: CASSLDRGVQAFF.

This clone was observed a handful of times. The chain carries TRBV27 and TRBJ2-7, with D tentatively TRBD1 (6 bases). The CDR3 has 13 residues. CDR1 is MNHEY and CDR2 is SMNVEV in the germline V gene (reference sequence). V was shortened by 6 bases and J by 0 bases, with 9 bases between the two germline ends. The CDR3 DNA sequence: TGTGCCAGCAGCCTCAGGGGCTCCTACGAGCAGTACTTC. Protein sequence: CASSLRGSYEQYF.

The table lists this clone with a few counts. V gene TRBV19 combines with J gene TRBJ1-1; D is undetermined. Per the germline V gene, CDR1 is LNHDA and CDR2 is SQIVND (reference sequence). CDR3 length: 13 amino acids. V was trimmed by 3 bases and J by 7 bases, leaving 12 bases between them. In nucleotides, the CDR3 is TGTGCCAGTAGTATCCAGGTTGACGGTGAAGCTTTCTTT. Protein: CASSIQVDGEAFF.